A selection of T cell receptor beta chains follows, all from one sample in a study of T cell responses to AZD1222 COVID-19 vaccine. This table comes from immunoSEQ multiplex PCR, and its TCRdb copy is limited to in-frame clones, with some not included. The data contain under 200,000 clones, more than 80% of them seen just once; the ten biggest clones take up less than 4.5%. The sample in question was peripheral blood, obtained 28 days after the second dose of the MenACWY control vaccine. The receptor source for this set is an adult who received the MenACWY meningococcal vaccine as a control. The CDR3 runs from the conserved cysteine through the conserved F or W. The D gene is left open where the match is weak. Expanded clones are given a class, and other clones once, few, many or no size at all.

NA	TRBV19	NA	TRBJ2-1	TGTGCCAGTATGCCGCCGGGAGCGTCTAATGAGCAGTTCTTC	CASMPPGASNEQFF
TRBD2	TRBV5-1	few	TRBJ2-1	TGCGCCAGCAGCATCGAGACTAGCGGGATAGGTGAGCAGTTCTTC	CASSIETSGIGEQFF
NA	TRBV10-3	NA	TRBJ2-1	TGTGCCATCGGCCGGGACTCATTATACAATGAGCAGTTCTTC	CAIGRDSLYNEQFF
NA	TRBV7-9	NA	TRBJ2-5	TGTGCCAGCAGCTTCCAAGAGACCCAGTACTTC	CASSFQETQYF
TRBD1	TRBV6-5	NA	TRBJ2-7	TGTGCCAGCAGGCCGGACGGGGACAGCATCTACGAGCAGTACTTC	CASRPDGDSIYEQYF
TRBD2	TRBV5-8	NA	TRBJ2-1	TGTGCCAGCAGCATACGACTAGCGGGGAGCTACAATGAGCAGTTCTTC	CASSIRLAGSYNEQFF
NA	TRBV7-3	NA	TRBJ2-1	TGTGCCAGCAGCTCCCAGGGTAGAAATGAGCAGTTCTTC	CASSSQGRNEQFF
NA	TRBV6-2/TRBV6-3	NA	TRBJ2-5	TGTGCCAGCAGTTACTCGACCGGGGGTGAGACCCAGTACTTC	CASSYSTGGETQYF
NA	TRBV2	once	TRBJ2-7	TGTGCCAGCAGTGAAGGGGCTAGTTTCTACGAGCAGTACTTC	CASSEGASFYEQYF
NA	TRBV3-1/TRBV3-2	NA	TRBJ1-3	TGTGCCAGCAGCCCCTTTGCGGCGACCTCAGGAAACACCATATATTTT	CASSPFAATSGNTIYF
TRBD2	TRBV10-3	NA	TRBJ2-1	TGTGCCATCAGTACCCCGGGACTAGCGGGGTGGAATGAGCAGTTCTTC	CAISTPGLAGWNEQFF
TRBD1	TRBV3-1/TRBV3-2	NA	TRBJ2-3	TGTGCCAGCAGCCTCGACAGGGGACGTACGCAGTATTTT	CASSLDRGRTQYF
TRBD1	TRBV19	NA	TRBJ2-7	TGTGCCAGTAGTGTTGGGCTGCGGGACAGGAACTCCTACGAGCAGTACTTC	CASSVGLRDRNSYEQYF
TRBD1	TRBV27	few	TRBJ2-1	TGTGCCAGCAGTTTAACCGGGACAGGGGTCTATGAGCAGTTCTTC	CASSLTGTGVYEQFF
TRBD1	TRBV11-2	NA	TRBJ1-1	TGTGCCAGCAGCTTAAGGCAGGGGGCCAGTGAAGCTTTCTTT	CASSLRQGASEAFF
NA	TRBV19	NA	TRBJ1-2	TGTGCCAGTAGTTCGGGACGGAGCTATGGCTACACCTTC	CASSSGRSYGYTF
NA	TRBV29-1	NA	TRBJ2-1	TGCAGCGTTGTAGACCCCGAGGGCGACAATGAGCAGTTCTTC	CSVVDPEGDNEQFF
NA	TRBV24-1	NA	TRBJ2-1	TGTGCCACCAGTCGCGGGTTTGGGAATGAGCAGTTCTTC	CATSRGFGNEQFF
NA	TRBV21-1	NA	TRBJ1-1	TGTGCCAGCAGCCCCCCAGACAGGGTAAACACTGAAGCTTTCTTT	CASSPPDRVNTEAFF
NA	TRBV18	NA	TRBJ1-2	TGTGCCAGCTCACCGGTCGGCCAGAGAGACTATGGCTACACCTTC	CASSPVGQRDYGYTF
TRBD2	TRBV11-2	NA	TRBJ2-1	TGTGCCAGCAGGCGACTAGCGGGAGGCCAAGAGCAGTTCTTC	CASRRLAGGQEQFF
NA	TRBV18	NA	TRBJ1-1	TGTGCCAGCTCACCAAGCGACCTTGAAGCTTTCTTT	CASSPSDLEAFF
TRBD2	TRBV7-9	NA	TRBJ2-1	TGTGCCAGCAGCCCACGTCTAGCGGGAAATGATGAGCAGTTCTTC	CASSPRLAGNDEQFF
TRBD2	TRBV27	NA	TRBJ2-7	TGTGCCAGCAGTCCCCGACTAGCGGGAGTCGGGTACGAGCAGTACTTC	CASSPRLAGVGYEQYF
NA	TRBV7-9	NA	TRBJ1-1	TGTGCCGGGGGACTGACCAACACTGAAGCTTTCTTT	CAGGLTNTEAFF
TRBD2	TRBV3-1/TRBV3-2	NA	TRBJ2-7	TGTGCCAGCAGCCCAGGACTAGGACCCTACGAGCAGTACTTC	CASSPGLGPYEQYF
NA	TRBV18	NA	TRBJ1-1	TGTGCCAGCTCAGGGGGACCAGGACCGAACACTGAAGCTTTCTTT	CASSGGPGPNTEAFF
TRBD1	TRBV28	NA	TRBJ1-2	TGTGCCAGCAGTTTATTCCGACAGGGGTATCCTAACTATGGCTACACCTTC	CASSLFRQGYPNYGYTF
NA	TRBV5-1	NA	TRBJ2-7	TGCGCCAGCAGCATTGGGACACGCTCCTACGAGCAGTACTTC	CASSIGTRSYEQYF
NA	TRBV4-3	NA	TRBJ1-5	TGCGCCAGCAGCCAAGTCATAGGGATCAATCAGCCCCAGCATTTT	CASSQVIGINQPQHF
TRBD1	TRBV28	NA	TRBJ1-2	TGTGCCAGCAACTCACCGGGACAGATCTATGGCTACACCTTC	CASNSPGQIYGYTF
NA	TRBV7-2	few	TRBJ2-7	TGTGCCAGCAGCTTAGCGCCCAGTGCCTACGAGCAGTACTTC	CASSLAPSAYEQYF
NA	TRBV7-9	NA	TRBJ1-5	TGTGCCAGCAGCTTAGAGGCCGGGGGGAATCAGCCCCAGCATTTT	CASSLEAGGNQPQHF
TRBD2	TRBV10-1	NA	TRBJ2-3	TGCGCCAGCAGCGAGACTAGCGTGCCTTCAGATACGCAGTATTTT	CASSETSVPSDTQYF
NA	TRBV2	NA	TRBJ1-1	TGTGCCAGCAGGGCGGGAACCCTGGACACTGAAGCTTTCTTT	CASRAGTLDTEAFF
TRBD1	TRBV9	NA	TRBJ1-6	TGTGCCAGCAGCGACGGGACAGGGGATAATTCACCCCTCCACTTT	CASSDGTGDNSPLHF
TRBD2	TRBV19	NA	TRBJ2-3	TGTGCCAGTAGCCGGGAGGGCCTCAGGGATACGCAGTATTTT	CASSREGLRDTQYF
NA	TRBV15	NA	TRBJ1-2	TGTGCCACCAGCAGAGGTGCCTCTCCGGGTGATGGCTACACCTTC	CATSRGASPGDGYTF
TRBD2	TRBV7-2	NA	TRBJ2-3	TGTGCCAGCAGGGGGACTAGAAATACGCAGTATTTT	CASRGTRNTQYF
NA	TRBV5-8	NA	TRBJ2-7	TGTGCCAGCAGCTTCGGTCGGCCCTCCTACGAGCAGTACTTC	CASSFGRPSYEQYF
NA	TRBV29-1	NA	TRBJ1-5	TGCAGCGTCGCGGCGGGACAAAGCAATCAGCCCCAGCATTTT	CSVAAGQSNQPQHF
NA	TRBV3-1/TRBV3-2	NA	TRBJ1-1	TGTGCCAGCAGCCAAGATCCCCTTGTAGGCGACACTGAAGCTTTCTTT	CASSQDPLVGDTEAFF
NA	TRBV6-5	NA	TRBJ2-6	TGTGCCAGCAGGGCGAACTCTGGGGCCAACGTCCTGACTTTC	CASRANSGANVLTF
NA	TRBV7-9	NA	TRBJ1-5	TGTGCCAGCAGCTTACAGGATCAGCCCCAGCATTTT	CASSLQDQPQHF
NA	TRBV19	NA	TRBJ2-1	TGTGCCAGTAGTATTTTCAGGGACAATGAGCAGTTCTTC	CASSIFRDNEQFF
NA	TRBV5-1	NA	TRBJ1-2	TGCGCCAGCAGCTTGGTAAAGGTCCTCCGGACCGCTAACTATGGCTACACCTTC	CASSLVKVLRTANYGYTF
NA	TRBV30	NA	TRBJ2-1	TGTGCCTGGAGTAAGTACAATGAGCAGTTCTTC	CAWSKYNEQFF
TRBD2	TRBV3-1/TRBV3-2	NA	TRBJ2-7	TGTGCCAGCAGCCAGGGTAGCGGGAGGACTTCCGAGCAGTACTTC	CASSQGSGRTSEQYF
TRBD1	TRBV2	NA	TRBJ1-2	TGTGCCAGCAGCGGGGGGTACTCCGGGACAGGGATTGATGGCTACACCTTC	CASSGGYSGTGIDGYTF
NA	TRBV28	NA	TRBJ1-6	TGTGCCAGCAGCTCGGACCTGAGACCAGTCCTCCACTTT	CASSSDLRPVLHF
TRBD2	TRBV11-3	NA	TRBJ2-3	TGTGCCAGCAGCTTAGAGGTCGGGAGGGCCACAGATACGCAGTATTTT	CASSLEVGRATDTQYF
TRBD1	TRBV5-5	NA	TRBJ1-5	TGTGCCAGCAGCGGCGAGCCGGGACAGACATTAAATCAGCCCCAGCATTTT	CASSGEPGQTLNQPQHF
NA	TRBV27	NA	TRBJ1-6	TGTGCCAGCAGGGTCCAGAGCTCCTATAATTCACCCCTCCACTTT	CASRVQSSYNSPLHF
NA	TRBV5-1	NA	TRBJ2-2	TGCGCCACCCCGGGGGTGGCCGGGGAGCTGTTTTTT	CATPGVAGELFF
NA	TRBV4-2	NA	TRBJ2-2	TGTGCCAGCAGCCACGGTCCCGGGCTTAACACCGGGGAGCTGTTTTTT	CASSHGPGLNTGELFF
TRBD2	TRBV30	NA	TRBJ2-5	TGTGCCTGGACGGTGGGAGGGCCAGAGACCCAGTACTTC	CAWTVGGPETQYF
TRBD1	TRBV10-3	NA	TRBJ1-1	TGTGCCATCAGTGGACAGGGAGGGCTTCAAGCTGAAGCTTTCTTT	CAISGQGGLQAEAFF
TRBD2	TRBV19	once	TRBJ2-7	TGTGCCAGTAGTAATAGTATAGCGGGAGCGGTCGAGCAGTACTTC	CASSNSIAGAVEQYF